This TCR beta chain was sequenced for a study of shared clonotypes between healthy human individuals. Study-level results: For naive CD4 cells, 4.5% to 6.5% of clonotypes were shared across a handful of donors.

The J segment lost 0 bases and the V segment lost 5 bases, leaving 8 bases of the junction unmatched. CDR1 and CDR2 (germline): SGHVS, FQNEAQ. The CDR3 totals 16 residues. For this clone: Its antigen is unidentified.

This table comes from immunoSEQ multiplex PCR, and its TCRdb copy is limited to in-frame clones, with some not included. The repertoire holds roughly 2,500,000 clones, with roughly 93% as singletons. The sample was naive CD4+ T cells from PBMCs. Subset noted: CD45RA+ positively selected. This sequence originates from a man aged 18 to 29 in good health. Some clones in this sample may be carry-over from other donors' samples. The rearrangement joins TRBV7-8 to TRBJ2-7; TRBD1 matches at 9 bases. In DNA form, the CDR3 reads TGTGCCAGCAGCCTGGGACAGGGAGAAGGCTCCTACGAGCAGTACTTC. Protein product: CASSLGQGEGSYEQYF.